The 23 T cell receptor beta chains given below trace back to one sample, sequenced in a study of shared clonotypes between healthy human individuals. Produced via immunoSEQ multiplex PCR; TCRdb's table is partial and in-frame only. Of millions of clones in the sample, approximately 93% were seen once. The specimen was naive CD4+ T cells from PBMCs. As to subset: CD45RA+ positively selected. Receptors were obtained from a man between 18 and 29 years old in good health. Some clones in this sample may be carry-over from other donors' samples.

The V gene is TRBV14, the J gene TRBJ2-3, with 7 bases lining up with TRBD2. Germline V CDR1 and CDR2: SGHDN, FVKESK. The CDR3 extends over 15 amino acids. After removal of 4 bases from V and 2 bases from J, the junction contained 6 bases not matched to a gene. The CDR3 loop is CASSPSGKYTDTQYF. The CDR3 coding sequence is TGTGCCAGCAGCCCTAGCGGCAAGTACACAGATACGCAGTATTTT.

This clone appeared a single time. This chain uses TRBV5-4 with TRBJ2-4, with a weak D call TRBD1 (6 bases). Between the trimmed V and J ends, which lost 3 bases and 8 bases, there was a span of 15 bases. This CDR3 has 14 amino acids. Germline V CDR1 and CDR2: SGHNT, YYREEE (reference sequence). CDR3 coding DNA: TGTGCCAGCAGCTCAATACAGGGACCGGACATTCAGTACTTC. Protein sequence: CASSSIQGPDIQYF. The full variable domain, with the rest looked up from reference TRBV5-4 and TRBJ2-4, is ETGVTQSPTHLIKTRGQQVTLRCSSQSGHNTVSWYQQALGQGPQFIFQYYREEENGRGNFPPRFSGLQFPNYSSELNVNALELDDSALYLCASSSIQGPDIQYFGAGTRLSVL.

V gene TRBV7-9 combines with J gene TRBJ2-7; TRBD2 might be the D (5 bases). V lost 0 bases and J 2 bases, leaving 8 bases between the germline ends. The CDR3 is 14 amino acids. The germline V gene has CDR1 SEHNR and CDR2 FQNEAQ (reference sequence). DNA of the CDR3: TGTGCCAGCAGCTTAGCAGCGGTGGCCTACGAGCAGTACTTC. It translates to CASSLAAVAYEQYF.

The chain recombines TRBV25-1 with TRBJ2-1, with D tentatively TRBD2 (5 bases). Looked up from germline, CDR1 is MGHDK and CDR2 is SYGVNS. The V gene lost 2 bases and the J gene lost 7 bases, with 6 bases spanning the gap. The CDR3 sequence is 12 residues long. CDR3 in amino acids: CASSEGRNEQFF. In nucleotides, the CDR3 is TGTGCCAGCAGTGAAGGGAGAAATGAGCAGTTCTTC.

The chain combines TRBV7-2 with TRBJ1-5; possibly TRBD1 for D (5 bases). The germline V gene has CDR1 SGHTA and CDR2 FQGNSA. V lost 3 bases and J 9 bases, leaving 18 bases between the germline ends. This CDR3 contains 15 residues. The CDR3: CASSLASHRGGPQHF. The CDR3 bases are TGTGCCAGCAGCTTGGCGTCTCACCGGGGGGGGCCCCAGCATTTT.

J is TRBJ1-5 and V is TRBV11-1; no reliable D call. The CDR3 is 13 residues long. The germline V gene encodes CDR1 SGHAT and CDR2 FQDESV (reference sequence). V lost 1 base, J lost 5 bases, and 6 bases lay in between. The CDR3 protein is CASSLGRDQPQHF. DNA of the CDR3: TGTGCCAGCAGCTTAGGAAGGGATCAGCCCCAGCATTTT.

The chain is built from TRBV28 and TRBJ2-5; 12 nucleotides agree with TRBD2. Germline V gene lookup returns CDR1 MDHEN and CDR2 SYDVKM. The trim removed 8 bases at V and 2 bases at J, leaving 3 bases unmatched. This CDR3 contains 14 residues. CDR3: CASQTSGRQETQYF. Written as DNA, the CDR3 is TGTGCCAGCCAGACTAGCGGGAGACAAGAGACCCAGTACTTC.

Remarks on this clone: This same CDR3 is encoded by further DNA sequences in the sample. The chain uses TRBV7-2 and TRBJ2-3; D is perhaps TRBD2 (6 bases). Germline CDR1 SGHTA, CDR2 FQGNSA. V lost 4 bases and J 3 bases, leaving 8 bases between the germline ends. The CDR3 totals 13 residues. CDR3 protein: CASSSRGTDTQYF. In DNA form, the CDR3 reads TGTGCCAGCAGCTCTCGGGGGACAGATACGCAGTATTTT. Full variable domain (rest looked up from reference TRBV7-2 and TRBJ2-3): GAGVSQSPSNKVTEKGKDVELRCDPISGHTALYWYRQSLGQGLEFLIYFQGNSAPDKSGLPSDRFSAERTGGSVSTLTIQRTQQEDSAVYLCASSSRGTDTQYFGPGTRLTVL.

This clone has only one observation. This same CDR3 is encoded by further DNA sequences in the sample. The genes are TRBV4-1 and TRBJ1-1; no firm D call. CDR1 MGHRA and CDR2 YSYEKL come from the germline V gene. This CDR3 has 13 residues. With 3 bases removed from V and 1 base from J, the gap between germline ends came to 6 bases. The CDR3 region has the DNA TGCGCCAGCAGCCAGGCAGGGAACACTGAAGCTTTCTTT. As protein: CASSQAGNTEAFF.

CDR3 amino acids: CASSLIGTGSYEQYF. In nucleotides, the CDR3 is TGTGCCAGCAGTTTGATCGGGACAGGGTCCTACGAGCAGTACTTC. The V call is TRBV27, the J call TRBJ2-7; 9 positions match TRBD1. Germline-derived CDR1 and CDR2 are MNHEY and SMNVEV (reference sequence). V shed 3 bases and J 1 base; nucleotides not matched to a gene: 4. The CDR3 is made up of 15 amino acids.

The chain employs TRBV4-1 and TRBJ1-4; no clear D gene. Trimming shortened V by 3 bases and J by 5 bases, and 10 bases separated the two germline ends. The length of the CDR3 is 14 residues. Germline V gene sequence: CDR1 MGHRA, CDR2 YSYEKL. CDR3 sequence reads: CASSHFGENEKLFF. Here the CDR3 DNA reads TGCGCCAGCAGCCACTTTGGGGAGAATGAAAAACTGTTTTTT.

This clone was picked up one time. The J gene is TRBJ1-1, the V gene TRBV28; D unclear. V lost 1 base and J 10 bases, leaving 13 bases between the germline ends. This CDR3 contains 13 residues. Looked up from germline, CDR1 is MDHEN and CDR2 is SYDVKM. The CDR3 coding sequence is TGTGCCAGCAGTTTATTGAGAGCCTTAGGAGCTTTCTTT. This gives the protein CASSLLRALGAFF.

CDR3 amino acids: CASSYSGQGPGGYTF. The CDR3 nucleotides are TGTGCCAGCAGTTACTCCGGCCAAGGCCCGGGGGGCTACACCTTC. This rearrangement joins TRBV6-6 to TRBJ1-2; the D is unclear. Trimming pared 0 bases from V and 8 bases from J, leaving 16 bases between. Germline CDR1 is MNHNY and CDR2 is SVGAGI (reference sequence). The CDR3 totals 15 residues.

The rearrangement uses TRBV6-1 and TRBJ2-7, with D uncertain. V was clipped by 1 base and J by 1 base, with 8 bases between them. Germline assignment: CDR1 MNHNS and CDR2 SASEGT. The CDR3 is 14 residues long. The CDR3 coding sequence is TGTGCCAGCAGTGAAGGCGCCCTTTCCTACGAGCAGTACTTC. Residues: CASSEGALSYEQYF.

This chain joins TRBV11-2 and TRBJ1-2; possibly TRBD1 for D (6 bases). This CDR3 is built from 15 residues. The ends were cut back, 6 bases at V and 1 base at J, with 15 bases in the middle. CDR1 is SGHAT, CDR2 FQNNGV, per germline. CDR3 protein: CASRELRGNNYGYTF. CDR3 in DNA: TGTGCCAGCAGAGAATTAAGGGGGAATAACTATGGCTACACCTTC.

This sequence joins TRBV5-1 and TRBJ2-1; a possible D gene is TRBD2 (5 bases). Looked up from germline, CDR1 is SGHRS and CDR2 is YFSETQ. V was shortened by 1 base and J by 0 bases, with 14 bases between the two germline ends. The CDR3 covers 17 residues. The CDR3 loop is CASSLFQRGSSYNEQFF. Written as DNA, the CDR3 is TGCGCCAGCAGCTTGTTTCAACGGGGTAGCTCCTACAATGAGCAGTTCTTC.

The rearrangement uses TRBV19 and TRBJ2-3, with D unclear. This CDR3 comprises 13 residues. Trimming pared 5 bases from V and 2 bases from J, leaving 8 bases between. Per germline, CDR1 LNHDA and CDR2 SQIVND (reference sequence). The CDR3 here is CASSPRTTDTQYF. The CDR3 region has the DNA TGTGCCAGTAGTCCCCGCACCACAGATACGCAGTATTTT.

As for this clone: Distinct nucleotide sequences in the sample also encode this CDR3. This rearrangement joins TRBV9 to TRBJ2-2; no definite D call. Looked up from germline, CDR1 is SGDLS and CDR2 is YYNGEE. Between the trimmed V and J ends, which lost 4 bases and 4 bases, there was a span of 11 bases. The CDR3 runs to 14 residues. The CDR3 sequence: CASSPRTSTGELFF. CDR3 DNA sequence: TGTGCCAGCAGCCCCCGGACCAGCACCGGGGAGCTGTTTTTT.

The rearrangement joins TRBV7-9 to TRBJ1-1; D is unresolved. This CDR3 is 16 amino acids long. The V end lost 1 base, the J end lost 2 bases, and 14 bases lay between the germline ends. CDR1 SEHNR and CDR2 FQNEAQ come from the germline V gene (reference sequence). This CDR3 reads CASSLDAYGLNTEAFF. The CDR3, as DNA: TGTGCCAGCAGCTTAGATGCGTACGGGTTAAACACTGAAGCTTTCTTT.

Notes on this clone: Other nucleotide sequences from this sample produce the same CDR3. The chain recombines TRBV9 with TRBJ1-1, with D uncertain. Between the trimmed V and J ends, which lost 0 bases and 1 base, there was a span of 4 bases. This CDR3 has 13 amino acids. CDR1 SGDLS and CDR2 YYNGEE come from the germline V gene. CDR3: CASSVGANTEAFF. The CDR3, as DNA: TGTGCCAGCAGCGTAGGGGCGAACACTGAAGCTTTCTTT.

The CDR3 DNA sequence: TGTGCCACCAGCAGAGGTGAAGGGAGGGGAGGTACGGCTTTCTTT. Amino acids: CATSRGEGRGGTAFF. The chain joins TRBV15 to TRBJ1-1; D perhaps matches TRBD1 (5 bases). V shed 1 base and J shed 11 bases, with 20 bases lying between them. CDR3 length equals 15 residues. Germline V gene data show CDR1 as LNHNV and CDR2 as YYDKDF (reference sequence). Drawing the rest from reference TRBV15 and TRBJ1-1, the complete variable domain is DAMVIQNPRYQVTQFGKPVTLSCSQTLNHNVMYWYQQKSSQAPKLLFHYYDKDFNNEADTPDNFQSRRPNTSFCFLDIRSPGLGDTAMYLCATSRGEGRGGTAFFGQGTRLTVV.

The J gene is TRBJ2-7, the V gene TRBV5-4; D unclear. Trimming took 0 bases from V and 1 from J, leaving 11 bases between them. From germline, CDR1 is SGHNT and CDR2 YYREEE (reference sequence). The CDR3 is 15 amino acids. In nucleotides, the CDR3 is TGTGCCAGCAGCTTGGTGTCAGGTCCTTCCTACGAGCAGTACTTC. Translated: CASSLVSGPSYEQYF.

The chain is built from TRBV5-6 and TRBJ2-1, with D unresolved. Trimming took off 2 bases at V and 0 bases at J, with 18 bases between the two ends. Per the germline V gene, CDR1 is SGHDT and CDR2 is YYEEEE. This CDR3 region has 18 residues. The CDR3 here is CASSFVGRSFSSYNEQFF. The CDR3 region has the DNA TGTGCCAGCAGCTTCGTTGGACGGAGCTTCAGCTCCTACAATGAGCAGTTCTTC.